The rows below give T cell receptor beta chains drawn from one sample of a study of blood T cell repertoires in COVID-19. Clones were read by immunoSEQ multiplex PCR, and TCRdb kept only the in-frame ones, dropping some. The sample carries 90,000 to 110,000 clones, roughly 87% recorded once. Material: peripheral blood. All receptors come from a man aged 45-65 years with acute or convalescent COVID-19. Each CDR3 is given with its conserved first and last residue. The order of the fields is V gene, CDR3 protein.

TRBV3-1/TRBV3-2 | CASSQDRGRNSGNTIYF
TRBV5-1 | CASSLAGETQYF
TRBV5-1 | CASSLGQVSYNEQFF
TRBV5-5 | CASSLIRDGGGETQYF
TRBV9 | CASSEGLAANNEQFF
TRBV6-2/TRBV6-3 | CASSRPTVRVDQPQHF
TRBV25-1 | CASRKRAGSGELFF
TRBV19 | CATGPQHF
TRBV5-1 | CASSLGQDGELFF
TRBV11-2 | CASSWRDSYEQCF
TRBV6-2/TRBV6-3 | CASSYSTGTGINSPLHF
TRBV10-2 | CASRGTSGPYEQYF
TRBV6-7 | CASSYSGVGQPQHF
TRBV10-3 | CATGGLQGFGNTIYF
TRBV7-9 | CASSLQAQRDSPLHF
TRBV27 | CASRLAGRDEQFF
TRBV6-5 | CASWGLDGYTF
TRBV5-1 | CASSLQGSEAFF
TRBV11-3 | CASSLTGDSPLHF
TRBV5-1 | CASSFQAGRGFF
TRBV6-1 | CASSERGQGKAYEQYF
TRBV5-1 | CASSLGLGQGVYNEQFF
TRBV7-9 | CASSSGTPSSYEQYF
TRBV19 | CASSMLAGGAEQFF
TRBV6-5 | CASSGTIYGYTF
TRBV14 | CASSLWTSGRAGNEQYF